The clone carrying this T cell receptor beta chain was seen ten or more times. This sample stems from a study of human T cells and chemical hapten exposure. Whole-study context: For the roughly 26-week duration of the study, patients were given weekly doses of diphenylcyclopropenone on the scalp.

The time point here: pre-sensitization, week 0. Treatment specified: therapeutic diphenylcyclopropenone sensitization with weekly scalp DPC. TCRdb used MiXCR to reprocess the RACE reads, holding one entry per CDR3 protein. The data show 60,000 to 80,000 distinct CDR3 sequences, around 7% seen once. Sequencing used whole blood, obtained in connection with sensitization to the hapten diphenylcyclopropenone (DPC). The sequence came from a woman aged 30 to 39 with alopecia areata. Some clones in this sample may be carry-over from other donors' samples.

The CDR3 bases are TGCAGTGCGCACAGGGACACGAACACTGAAGCTTTCTTT. This translates into CSAHRDTNTEAFF. The chain uses TRBV20-1 and TRBJ1-1; TRBD1 is a possible D gene (6 bases). This CDR3 is 13 amino acids long. In germline, CDR1 is DFQATT, CDR2 SNEGSKA (reference sequence). Trimming removed 6 bases from V and 1 base from J, with 12 bases in between.